Below, 16 T cell receptor beta chains from the same sample are listed, as sequenced in a study of blood T cell repertoires in COVID-19. The data were produced by immunoSEQ multiplex PCR, yet TCRdb's version contains in-frame clones alone and is incomplete. The sample shows around 65,000 clones, around 85% of them seen only once. The sample was peripheral blood. The receptors shown here come from a man aged 70 or older with acute or convalescent COVID-19.

This chain connects TRBV4-1 to TRBJ1-5; D remains ambiguous. This CDR3 has 14 residues. Germline CDR1 MGHRA, CDR2 YSYEKL. V lost 0 bases to trimming and J lost 1 base, with 4 bases between them. The CDR3 here is CASSQDGSNQPQHF. CDR3 DNA: TGCGCCAGCAGCCAAGACGGGAGCAATCAGCCCCAGCATTTT.

The chain links TRBV11-3 to TRBJ2-7, with a possible D match to TRBD2 (7 bases). This CDR3 spans 14 amino acids. The V end lost 5 bases, the J end lost 5 bases, and 16 bases lay between the germline ends. Looked up from germline, CDR1 is SGHNT and CDR2 is YENEEA. CDR3 protein: CASSQTGGRNEQYF. The CDR3 DNA reads TGTGCCAGCAGCCAGACCGGGGGGCGAAACGAGCAGTACTTC.

The chain has TRBV6-4 and TRBJ1-5, with D unclear. The V gene lost 4 bases and the J gene lost 2 bases, with 18 bases spanning the gap. Germline CDR1 reads MRHNA; CDR2 reads SNTAGT. This CDR3 is built from 17 residues. CDR3 residues: CASSANNNEYGNQPQHF. The CDR3 coding sequence is TGTGCCAGCAGTGCCAATAATAATGAGTATGGCAATCAGCCCCAGCATTTT.

The chain combines TRBV6-6 with TRBJ2-5; D possibly corresponds to TRBD1 (6 bases). The CDR3 has 13 amino acids. Germline-derived CDR1 and CDR2 are MNHNY and SVGAGI (reference sequence). V was clipped by 2 bases and J by 6 bases, with 10 bases between them. CDR3 in amino acids: CASSYLDRQTQYF. The CDR3 nucleotides read TGTGCCAGCAGTTACCTGGACAGACAGACCCAGTACTTC.

The V and J genes are TRBV19 and TRBJ2-2; a weak D match, TRBD2 (7 bases). Trimming pared 10 bases from V and 6 bases from J, leaving 24 bases between. Germline V gives CDR1 LNHDA, CDR2 SQIVND (reference sequence). This CDR3 has 16 amino acids. The chain's CDR3 is CATWPRVGGGPGELFF. The CDR3 bases are TGTGCCACCTGGCCTCGGGTAGGCGGGGGCCCCGGGGAGCTGTTTTTT.

The chain joins TRBV7-2 to TRBJ2-1; 11 positions match TRBD2. CDR3 size: 15 residues. V dropped 4 bases and J dropped 9; count of bases not matched to a gene: 8. The germline gives CDR1 SGHTA, CDR2 FQGNSA. The chain's CDR3 is CASSSFSGGAGEQFF. The CDR3 DNA is TGTGCCAGCAGCTCCTTTAGCGGGGGGGCCGGTGAGCAGTTCTTC.

The chain couples TRBV4-2 to TRBJ1-2, with D maybe TRBD1 (5 bases). The ends were cut back, 0 bases at V and 3 bases at J, with 11 bases in the middle. The length of the CDR3 is 15 residues. Germline assignment: CDR1 LGHNA and CDR2 YNFKEQ. CDR3 sequence reads: CASSQDYGHYYGYTF. The CDR3 DNA reads TGTGCCAGCAGCCAAGATTACGGACATTACTATGGCTACACCTTC.

This chain links TRBV7-9 with TRBJ2-1, with 9 bases identical to TRBD2. J lost 1 base, V lost 5 bases, and 6 bases had no gene match. CDR3 length equals 16 residues. The germline V gene has CDR1 SEHNR and CDR2 FQNEAQ (reference sequence). The CDR3 here is CASSHPTSGSYNEQFF. DNA of the CDR3: TGTGCCAGCAGCCACCCGACTAGCGGTTCCTACAATGAGCAGTTCTTC.

V gene TRBV5-1 combines with J gene TRBJ2-5; 11 nucleotides align to TRBD2. The J segment lost 2 bases and the V segment lost 5 bases, leaving 8 bases of the junction unmatched. Germline values: CDR1 SGHRS, CDR2 YFSETQ. The CDR3 length is 16 residues. The CDR3 spells CASSGQLAGVQETQYF. The CDR3, as DNA: TGCGCCAGCAGTGGGCAACTAGCGGGGGTTCAAGAGACCCAGTACTTC. The complete variable domain, with remaining parts taken from reference TRBV5-1 and TRBJ2-5, reads KAGVTQTPRYLIKTRGQQVTLSCSPISGHRSVSWYQQTPGQGLQFLFEYFSETQRNKGNFPGRFSGRQFSNSRSEMNVSTLELGDSALYLCASSGQLAGVQETQYFGPGTRLLVL.

This rearrangement joins TRBV5-1 to TRBJ2-1; 9 positions match TRBD1. Per the germline V gene, CDR1 is SGHRS and CDR2 is YFSETQ. The CDR3 covers 15 residues. The V segment lost 5 bases and the J segment 2 bases; nucleotides outside the gene matches: 5. This chain's CDR3 is CASRATGGPYNEQFF. Here the CDR3 DNA reads TGCGCCAGCAGGGCGACAGGGGGGCCCTACAATGAGCAGTTCTTC.

The chain combines TRBV18 with TRBJ1-2, with a tentative D call TRBD1 (6 bases). CDR1 and CDR2 from the germline V gene are KGHSH and LQKENI. Between the trimmed V and J ends, which lost 2 bases and 6 bases, there was a span of 10 bases. This CDR3 spans 13 amino acids. The CDR3 spells CASSPSRGDGYTF. The DNA for the CDR3 is TGTGCCAGCTCACCATCCAGGGGCGATGGCTACACCTTC.

This chain uses TRBV5-6 with TRBJ2-1; 7 nucleotides agree with TRBD1. CDR1 and CDR2 (germline): SGHDT, YYEEEE. With 0 bases clipped from V and 0 bases from J, the junction kept 3 bases outside the gene matches. This CDR3 comprises 16 residues. The CDR3 spells CASSLDGTASYNEQFF. As DNA, the CDR3 is TGTGCCAGCAGCTTGGATGGGACAGCCTCCTACAATGAGCAGTTCTTC.

This rearrangement joins TRBV18 to TRBJ1-5; D is uncertain. Looked up from germline, CDR1 is KGHSH and CDR2 is LQKENI. V was trimmed by 5 bases and J by 0 bases, leaving 5 bases between them. This CDR3 spans 13 amino acids. The CDR3 spells CASSGSSNQPQHF. The CDR3 DNA sequence: TGTGCCAGCTCAGGTAGTAGCAATCAGCCCCAGCATTTT.

This rearrangement joins TRBV7-2 to TRBJ2-5; 14 bases align to TRBD2. With 1 base clipped from V and 5 bases from J, the junction kept 6 bases outside the gene matches. CDR3 length: 17 residues. Germline V gene sequence: CDR1 SGHTA, CDR2 FQGNSA. The CDR3 region is CASSLVGTSGGEETQYF. CDR3 sequence (DNA): TGTGCCAGCAGCTTAGTTGGGACTAGCGGGGGTGAGGAGACCCAGTACTTC.

This clone came up once. V is TRBV5-8 and J is TRBJ1-1; D not certain. Germline assignment: CDR1 SGHTS and CDR2 YDEGEE. V gave up 0 bases and J gave up 6 bases, with 18 bases separating them. The CDR3 has 16 amino acids. The CDR3 DNA reads as TGTGCCAGCAGCTTGGAATACGGTGTTGTCGGGGCTGAAGCTTTCTTT. It is translated as CASSLEYGVVGAEAFF.

The chain is built from TRBV7-8 and TRBJ2-3, with D possibly being TRBD2 (5 bases). CDR1 is SGHVS, CDR2 FQNEAQ, per germline. The CDR3 has 11 residues. V dropped 7 bases and J dropped 5 bases, with 7 bases sitting between them. CDR3 DNA sequence: TGTGCCAGCACCGAGGGAGATACGCAGTATTTT. This gives the protein CASTEGDTQYF.